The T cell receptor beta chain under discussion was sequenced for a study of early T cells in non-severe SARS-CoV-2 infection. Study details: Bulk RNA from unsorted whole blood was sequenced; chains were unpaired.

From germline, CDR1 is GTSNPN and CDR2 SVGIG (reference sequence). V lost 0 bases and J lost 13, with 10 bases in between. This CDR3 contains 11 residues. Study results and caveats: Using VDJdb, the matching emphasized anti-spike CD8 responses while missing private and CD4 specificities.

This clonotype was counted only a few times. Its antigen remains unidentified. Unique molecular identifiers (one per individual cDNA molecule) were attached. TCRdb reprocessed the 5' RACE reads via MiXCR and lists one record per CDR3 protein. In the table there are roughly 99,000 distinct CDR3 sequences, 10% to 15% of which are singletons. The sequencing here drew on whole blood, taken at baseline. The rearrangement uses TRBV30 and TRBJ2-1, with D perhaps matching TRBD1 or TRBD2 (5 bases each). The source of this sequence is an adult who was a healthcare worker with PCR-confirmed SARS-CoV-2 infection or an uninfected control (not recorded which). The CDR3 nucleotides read TGTGCCTGGAGTGTGGGGCTAGCCCAGTTCTTC. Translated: CAWSVGLAQFF.